What follows are 9 T cell receptor beta chains derived from one specimen sequenced in a study of post-analysis software for immune sequencing data. Findings and caveats of the study: The five TRBV segments detected at higher frequency in patients than in controls included TRBV5-6, TRBV5-1 and TRBV20-1.

Unique molecular identifiers had been added to the TCR beta cDNA libraries. From the PCR reads, TCRdb called clonotypes with MiXCR, one entry per CDR3 protein. The repertoire holds hundreds of thousands of distinct CDR3 sequences, with roughly 29% as singletons. Which antigens these TCRs recognize remains unknown. Source material: blood. Receptors originate from a girl between 5 and 17 years old with multiple sclerosis.

A few counts support this clonotype. V is TRBV20-1 and J is TRBJ1-4; 8 nucleotides agree with TRBD1. The J segment lost 3 bases and the V segment lost 7 bases, leaving 4 bases of the junction unmatched. The CDR3 extends over 13 amino acids. The germline gives CDR1 DFQATT, CDR2 SNEGSKA (reference sequence). This CDR3 is CSGRGRSNEKLFF. In nucleotides, the CDR3 is TGCAGTGGCAGGGGGCGTTCTAATGAAAAACTGTTTTTT.

This clonotype was counted many times. The rearrangement uses TRBV20-1 and TRBJ2-1; 8 bases match TRBD2. The CDR3 is made up of 13 amino acids. Unmatched junction bases numbered 8, after V lost 8 bases and J lost 5 bases. Germline lookup yields CDR1 DFQATT and CDR2 SNEGSKA (reference sequence). This chain's CDR3 is CSPLRGDHNEQFF. The CDR3, as DNA: TGCAGTCCCTTGCGGGGGGACCACAATGAGCAGTTCTTC.

CDR3 protein: CATSDLRDTQYF. As DNA, the CDR3 is TGTGCCACCAGTGATTTGCGGGATACGCAGTATTTT. The chain recombines TRBV24-1 with TRBJ2-3; D uncertain. The V end lost 0 bases, the J end lost 6 bases, and 3 bases lay between the germline ends. Germline values: CDR1 KGHDR, CDR2 SFDVKD. The CDR3 is 12 residues long.

The rearrangement joins TRBV4-2 to TRBJ2-3, with 8 positions matching TRBD2. Germline V gene sequence: CDR1 LGHNA, CDR2 YNFKEQ. CDR3 length: 17 residues. V gave up 11 bases and J gave up 2 bases; unmatched junction bases: 18. CDR3 sequence: CASSSGRAGGYTDTQYF. DNA for the CDR3: TGTGCCTCCAGCTCCGGGAGGGCGGGAGGCTACACAGATACGCAGTATTTT.

This clonotype was found a few times. The chain couples TRBV10-3 to TRBJ2-7; possibly TRBD1 for D (6 bases). V was clipped by 2 bases and J by 6 bases, with 14 bases between them. Germline loops: CDR1 ENHRY, CDR2 SYGVKD. There are 14 residues in the CDR3. CDR3 sequence reads: CAISERQGNSEQYF. The CDR3 nucleotides are TGTGCCATCAGTGAGAGGCAGGGGAACAGCGAGCAGTACTTC.

The genes are TRBV5-1 and TRBJ1-2, with a weak D call TRBD1 (5 bases). Trimming removed 4 bases at V and 4 bases at J, with 14 bases between. The CDR3 contains 14 residues. Germline CDR1 is SGHRS and CDR2 is YFSETQ. Here the CDR3 reads CASSPGGGFYGYTF. CDR3 sequence (DNA): TGCGCCAGCAGCCCCGGGGGTGGCTTCTATGGCTACACCTTC.

The rearrangement uses TRBV21-1 and TRBJ2-3; TRBD2 is taken as the D call from the table, unchecked against the DNA. TRBV21-1 is a pseudogene segment. This CDR3 is 12 amino acids long. CDR3 bases: TGTGCCAGCAGCAAAGGTTGGGACTATCAGGATTTT. This sequence encodes CASSKGWDYQDF.

Ten or more counts support this clonotype. The chain joins TRBV11-2 to TRBJ2-1; 7 nucleotides align to TRBD1. The CDR3 is made up of 17 amino acids. The germline V gene has CDR1 SGHAT and CDR2 FQNNGV. Germline trimming cut 3 bases from V and 3 bases from J; bases unmatched to any gene: 11. DNA for the CDR3: TGTGCCAGCAGCTTTAATTCTAACAGGGGAAGCTACAATGAGCAGTTCTTC. Protein product: CASSFNSNRGSYNEQFF.

This chain uses TRBV4-3 with TRBJ2-7; 8 bases map to TRBD1. The CDR3 is 16 residues long. V was clipped by 0 bases and J by 2 bases; unmatched bases: 6. From germline, CDR1 is LGHNA and CDR2 YSLEER. The CDR3 DNA reads as TGCGCCAGCAGCCAAGATCGGACAGGGAGGACCTACGAGCAGTACTTC. It yields the protein CASSQDRTGRTYEQYF.